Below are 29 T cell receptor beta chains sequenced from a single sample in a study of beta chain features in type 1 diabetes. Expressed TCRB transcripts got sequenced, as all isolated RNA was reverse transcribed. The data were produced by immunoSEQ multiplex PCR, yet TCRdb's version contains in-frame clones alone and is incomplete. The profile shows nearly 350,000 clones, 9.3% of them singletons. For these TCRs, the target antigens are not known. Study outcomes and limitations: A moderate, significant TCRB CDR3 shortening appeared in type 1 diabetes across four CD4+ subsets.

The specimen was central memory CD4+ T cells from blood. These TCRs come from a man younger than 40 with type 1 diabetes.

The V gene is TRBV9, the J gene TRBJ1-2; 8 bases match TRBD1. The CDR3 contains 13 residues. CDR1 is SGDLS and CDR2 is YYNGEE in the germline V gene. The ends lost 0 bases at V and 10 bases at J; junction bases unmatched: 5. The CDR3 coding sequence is TGTGCCAGCAGCGTAGGAGACAGGGGATCCTACACCTTC. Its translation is CASSVGDRGSYTF.

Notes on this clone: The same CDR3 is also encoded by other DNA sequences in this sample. The CDR3 reads CASSGRTSNQPQHF. The CDR3, as DNA: TGTGCCAGCAGTGGTCGGACCTCCAATCAGCCCCAGCATTTT. The V call is TRBV6-1, the J call TRBJ1-5; D uncertain. The CDR3 has 14 residues. V shed 4 bases and J shed 3 bases, with 10 bases lying between them. Germline V gene data show CDR1 as MNHNS and CDR2 as SASEGT.

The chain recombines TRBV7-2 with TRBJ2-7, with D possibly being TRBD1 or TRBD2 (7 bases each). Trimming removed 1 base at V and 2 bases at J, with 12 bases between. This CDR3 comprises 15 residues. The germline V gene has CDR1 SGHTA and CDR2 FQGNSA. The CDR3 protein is CASSLEPGGAYEQYF. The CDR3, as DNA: TGTGCCAGCAGCTTAGAGCCAGGGGGGGCCTACGAGCAGTACTTC.

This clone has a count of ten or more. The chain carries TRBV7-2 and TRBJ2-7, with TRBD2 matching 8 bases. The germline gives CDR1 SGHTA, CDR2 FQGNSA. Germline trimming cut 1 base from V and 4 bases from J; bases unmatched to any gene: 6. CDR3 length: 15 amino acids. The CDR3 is CASSLDLAGPYEQYF. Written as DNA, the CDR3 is TGTGCCAGCAGCTTAGATCTAGCGGGCCCTTACGAGCAGTACTTC.

CDR3 in amino acids: CASSLTGDSGYTF. In nucleotides, the CDR3 is TGTGCCAGCAGCTTAACAGGGGACAGTGGCTACACCTTC. V is TRBV7-8 and J is TRBJ1-2; 7 bases map to TRBD1. This CDR3 is 13 amino acids long. The J segment lost 7 bases and the V segment lost 2 bases, leaving 4 bases of the junction unmatched. The V gene's germline CDR1 is SGHVS and CDR2 FQNEAQ.

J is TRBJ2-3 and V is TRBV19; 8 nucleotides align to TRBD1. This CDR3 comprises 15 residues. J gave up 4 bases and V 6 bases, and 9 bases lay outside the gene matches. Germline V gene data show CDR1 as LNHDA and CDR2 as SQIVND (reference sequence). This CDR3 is CASRTGTGAADTQYF. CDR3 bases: TGTGCCAGTAGGACCGGGACAGGTGCGGCAGATACGCAGTATTTT.

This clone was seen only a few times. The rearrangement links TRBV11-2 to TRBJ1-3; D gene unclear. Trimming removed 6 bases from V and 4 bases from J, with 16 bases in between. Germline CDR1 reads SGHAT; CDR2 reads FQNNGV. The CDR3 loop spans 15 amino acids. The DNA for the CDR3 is TGTGCCAGCAGACATCCGGGAGTCGGGGGAAACACCATATATTTT. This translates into CASRHPGVGGNTIYF.

The CDR3 DNA follows: TGTGGTACCGGGGAGGGGTATAGCAATCAGCCCCAGCATTTT. It is translated as CGTGEGYSNQPQHF. The chain has TRBV27 and TRBJ1-5; D might be TRBD1 (5 bases). Germline V gene data show CDR1 as MNHEY and CDR2 as SMNVEV (reference sequence). This CDR3 is built from 14 residues.

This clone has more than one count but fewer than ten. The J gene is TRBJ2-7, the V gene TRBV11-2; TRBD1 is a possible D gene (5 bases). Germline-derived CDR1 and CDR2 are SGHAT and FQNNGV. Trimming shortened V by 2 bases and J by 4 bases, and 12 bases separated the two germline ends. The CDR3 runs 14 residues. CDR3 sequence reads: CASSLQGVEYEQYF. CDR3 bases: TGTGCCAGCAGCTTACAGGGCGTAGAATACGAGCAGTACTTC.

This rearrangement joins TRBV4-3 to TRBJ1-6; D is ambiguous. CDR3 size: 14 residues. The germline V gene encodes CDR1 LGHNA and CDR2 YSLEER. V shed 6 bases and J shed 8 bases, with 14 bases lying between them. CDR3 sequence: CASRYAENDSPLHF. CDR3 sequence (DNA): TGCGCCAGCAGGTATGCAGAGAATGATTCACCCCTCCACTTT.

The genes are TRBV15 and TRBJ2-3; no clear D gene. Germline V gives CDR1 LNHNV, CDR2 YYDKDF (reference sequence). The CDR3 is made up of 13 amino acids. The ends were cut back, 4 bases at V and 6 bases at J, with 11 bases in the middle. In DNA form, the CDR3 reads TGTGCCACCAGCAAACCGGCCCTCGATACGCAGTATTTT. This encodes CATSKPALDTQYF. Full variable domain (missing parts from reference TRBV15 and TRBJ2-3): DAMVIQNPRYQVTQFGKPVTLSCSQTLNHNVMYWYQQKSSQAPKLLFHYYDKDFNNEADTPDNFQSRRPNTSFCFLDIRSPGLGDTAMYLCATSKPALDTQYFGPGTRLTVL.

CDR3 amino acids: CASSYAGHLIYEQYF. The CDR3 DNA reads TGTGCCAGCAGTTACGCCGGACATTTGATCTACGAGCAGTACTTC. The rearrangement joins TRBV6-5 to TRBJ2-7; D is possibly TRBD1 (5 bases). CDR1 and CDR2 (germline): MNHEY, SVGAGI. V lost 2 bases, J lost 3 bases, and 14 bases lay in between. There are 15 residues in the CDR3.

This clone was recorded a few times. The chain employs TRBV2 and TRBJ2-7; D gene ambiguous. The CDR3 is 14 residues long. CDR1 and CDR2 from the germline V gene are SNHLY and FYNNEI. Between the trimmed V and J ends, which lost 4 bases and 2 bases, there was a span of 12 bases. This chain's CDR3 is CASSGDRIPYEQYF. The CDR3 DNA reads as TGTGCCAGCAGTGGAGATAGGATCCCCTACGAGCAGTACTTC.

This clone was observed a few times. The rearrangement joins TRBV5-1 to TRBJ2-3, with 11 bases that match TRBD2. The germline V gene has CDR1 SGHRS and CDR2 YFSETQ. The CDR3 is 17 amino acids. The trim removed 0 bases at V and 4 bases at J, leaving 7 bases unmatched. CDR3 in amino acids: CASSLEISGGAADTQYF. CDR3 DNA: TGCGCCAGCAGCTTGGAAATTAGCGGGGGGGCCGCAGATACGCAGTATTTT.

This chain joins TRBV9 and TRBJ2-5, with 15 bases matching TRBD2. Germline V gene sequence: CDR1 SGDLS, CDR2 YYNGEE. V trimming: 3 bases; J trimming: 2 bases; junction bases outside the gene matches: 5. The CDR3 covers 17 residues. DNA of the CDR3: TGTGCCAGCAGCGGCGGACTAGCGGGGGGGACTCAAGAGACCCAGTACTTC. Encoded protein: CASSGGLAGGTQETQYF.

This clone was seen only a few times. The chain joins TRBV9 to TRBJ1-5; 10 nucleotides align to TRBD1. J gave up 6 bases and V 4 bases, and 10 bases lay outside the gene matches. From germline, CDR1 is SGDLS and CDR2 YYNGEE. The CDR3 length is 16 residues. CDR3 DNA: TGTGCCAGCAGCACCCTGGGACAGGGGCTGGGTCAGCCCCAGCATTTT. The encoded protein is CASSTLGQGLGQPQHF.

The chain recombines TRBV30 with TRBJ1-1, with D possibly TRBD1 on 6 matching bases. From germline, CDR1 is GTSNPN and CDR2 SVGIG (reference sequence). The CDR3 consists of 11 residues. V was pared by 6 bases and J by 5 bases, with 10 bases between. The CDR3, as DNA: TGTGCCTGCCAGGGGAGGACTGAAGCTTTCTTT. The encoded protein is CACQGRTEAFF.

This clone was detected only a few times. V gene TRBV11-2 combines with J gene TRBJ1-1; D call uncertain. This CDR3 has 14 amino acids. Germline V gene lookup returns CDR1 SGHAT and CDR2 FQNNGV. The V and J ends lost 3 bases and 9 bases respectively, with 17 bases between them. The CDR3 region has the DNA TGTGCCAGCAGCTTCCAGGTAACGCCGACGCAAGCTTTCTTT. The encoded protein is CASSFQVTPTQAFF.

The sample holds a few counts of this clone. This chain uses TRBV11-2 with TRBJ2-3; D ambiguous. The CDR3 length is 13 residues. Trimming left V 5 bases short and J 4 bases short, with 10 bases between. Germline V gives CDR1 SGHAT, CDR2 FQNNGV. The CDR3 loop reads CASSLTGPDTQYF. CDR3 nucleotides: TGTGCCAGCAGCCTCACCGGCCCAGATACGCAGTATTTT.

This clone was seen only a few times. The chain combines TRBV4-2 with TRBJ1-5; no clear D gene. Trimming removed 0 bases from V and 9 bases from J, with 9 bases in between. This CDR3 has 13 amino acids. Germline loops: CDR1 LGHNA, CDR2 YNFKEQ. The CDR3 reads CASSQDRALPQHF. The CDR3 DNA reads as TGTGCCAGCAGCCAAGATCGGGCCTTGCCCCAGCATTTT.

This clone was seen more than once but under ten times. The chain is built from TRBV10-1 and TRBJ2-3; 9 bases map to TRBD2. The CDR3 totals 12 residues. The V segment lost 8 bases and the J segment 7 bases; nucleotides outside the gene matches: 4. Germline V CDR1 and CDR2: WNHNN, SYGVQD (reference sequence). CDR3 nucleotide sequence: TGCGCCAGCGGGACTAGCCTGAATACGCAGTATTTT. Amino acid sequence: CASGTSLNTQYF.

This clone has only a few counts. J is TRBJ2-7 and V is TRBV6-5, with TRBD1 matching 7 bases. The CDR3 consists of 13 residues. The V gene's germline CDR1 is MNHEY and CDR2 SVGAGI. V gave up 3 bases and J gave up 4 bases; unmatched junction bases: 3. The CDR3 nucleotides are TGTGCCAGCAGTTATAAGGGGGCGTACGAGCAGTACTTC. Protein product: CASSYKGAYEQYF.

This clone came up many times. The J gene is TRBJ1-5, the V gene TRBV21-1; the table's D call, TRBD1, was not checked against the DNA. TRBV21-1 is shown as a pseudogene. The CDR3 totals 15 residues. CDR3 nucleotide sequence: TGTGCCAGCCCCAAAAGGTGGCAGGGCAATCAGCCCCAGCATTTT. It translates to CASPKRWQGNQPQHF.

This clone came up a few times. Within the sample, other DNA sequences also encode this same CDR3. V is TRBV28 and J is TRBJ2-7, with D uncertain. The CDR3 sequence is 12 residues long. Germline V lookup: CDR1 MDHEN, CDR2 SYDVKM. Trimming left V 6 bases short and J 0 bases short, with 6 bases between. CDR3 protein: CASSSSSYEQYF. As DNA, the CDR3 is TGTGCCAGCAGCTCCTCCTCCTACGAGCAGTACTTC.

CDR3 DNA sequence: TGTGCCAGCAGTTTATCGGCAGATACGCAGTATTTT. This translates into CASSLSADTQYF. The chain has TRBV28 and TRBJ2-3, with D uncertain. Per the germline V gene, CDR1 is MDHEN and CDR2 is SYDVKM. The CDR3 sequence is 12 residues long. V shed 1 base and J shed 4 bases, with 3 bases lying between them.

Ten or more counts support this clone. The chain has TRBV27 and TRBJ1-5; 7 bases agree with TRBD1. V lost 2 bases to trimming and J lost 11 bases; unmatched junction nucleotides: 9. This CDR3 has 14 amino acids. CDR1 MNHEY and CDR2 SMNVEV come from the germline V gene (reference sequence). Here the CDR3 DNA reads TGTGCCAGCAGTTTAACAGGGGCCTCATGGGCCCAGCATTTT. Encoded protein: CASSLTGASWAQHF.

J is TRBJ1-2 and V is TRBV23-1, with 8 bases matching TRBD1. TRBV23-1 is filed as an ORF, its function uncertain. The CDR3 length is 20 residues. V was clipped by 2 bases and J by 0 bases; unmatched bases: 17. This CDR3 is CASSQKERQGAILANYGYTF. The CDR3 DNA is TGCGCCAGCAGTCAAAAAGAACGGCAGGGGGCTATCCTTGCTAACTATGGCTACACCTTC.

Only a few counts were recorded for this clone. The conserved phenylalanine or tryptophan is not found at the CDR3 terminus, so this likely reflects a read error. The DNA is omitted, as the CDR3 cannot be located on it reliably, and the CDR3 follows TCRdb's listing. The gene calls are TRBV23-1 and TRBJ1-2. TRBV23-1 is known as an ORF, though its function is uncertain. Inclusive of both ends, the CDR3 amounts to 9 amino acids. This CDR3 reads CASSQFAGS.

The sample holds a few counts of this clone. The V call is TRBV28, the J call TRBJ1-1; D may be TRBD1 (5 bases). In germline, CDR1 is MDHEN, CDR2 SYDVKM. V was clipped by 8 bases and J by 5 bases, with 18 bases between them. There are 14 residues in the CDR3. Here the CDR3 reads CASPRAGSWTEAFF. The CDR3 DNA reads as TGTGCCAGCCCACGGGCAGGGTCGTGGACTGAAGCTTTCTTT. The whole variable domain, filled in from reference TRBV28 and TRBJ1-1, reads DVKVTQSSRYLVKRTGEKVFLECVQDMDHENMFWYRQDPGLGLRLIYFSYDVKMKEKGDIPEGYSVSREKKERFSLILESASTNQTSMYLCASPRAGSWTEAFFGQGTRLTVV.